The clone carrying this TCR beta chain has just a few counts. Its specificity is not known. The repertoire was sequenced with immunoSEQ multiplex PCR; TCRdb's copy has only in-frame clones and lacks some. The profile shows about 98,000 clones, roughly 87% of them singletons. The CDR3 consists of 18 residues. CDR1 SGHDT and CDR2 YYEEEE come from the germline V gene. The V and J ends lost 2 bases and 0 bases respectively, with 18 bases between them. The data originate from a study of graft-versus-host responses after intestinal transplantation. The TCR sequence derives from a human donor who received an intestinal transplant. This chain links TRBV5-6 with TRBJ2-1; a weak D match, TRBD2 (6 bases). Sequenced material: unstimulated CD8+ T cells sorted from spleen or lymph node cells, taken before intestinal transplant. In DNA, the CDR3 is TGTGCCAGCAGCTTCGAGTCTAGCGCATATAGCTCCTACAATGAGCAGTTCTTC. Protein sequence: CASSFESSAYSSYNEQFF.